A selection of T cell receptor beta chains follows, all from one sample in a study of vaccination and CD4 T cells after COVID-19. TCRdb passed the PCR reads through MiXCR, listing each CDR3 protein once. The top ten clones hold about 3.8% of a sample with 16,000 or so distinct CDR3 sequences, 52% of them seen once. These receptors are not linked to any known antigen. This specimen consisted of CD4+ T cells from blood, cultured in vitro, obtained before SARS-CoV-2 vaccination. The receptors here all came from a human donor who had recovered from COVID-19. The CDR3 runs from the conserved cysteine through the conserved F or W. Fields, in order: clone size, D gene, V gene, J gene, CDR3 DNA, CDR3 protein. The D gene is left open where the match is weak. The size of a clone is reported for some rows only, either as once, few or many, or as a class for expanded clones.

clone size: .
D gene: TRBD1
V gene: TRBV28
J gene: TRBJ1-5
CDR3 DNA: TGTGCCAGCAGTCCAGGACAGGGCAATCAGCCCCAGCATTTT
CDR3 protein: CASSPGQGNQPQHF

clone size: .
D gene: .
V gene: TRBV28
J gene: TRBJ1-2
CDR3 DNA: TGTGCCAGCAGTCCCCCTAGGGGGGGAGTCGGGACTAACTATGGCTACACCTTC
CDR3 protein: CASSPPRGGVGTNYGYTF

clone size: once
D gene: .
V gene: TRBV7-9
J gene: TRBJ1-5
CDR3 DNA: TGTGCCAGCAGCTGGGGGACCGGATATCAGCCCCAGCATTTT
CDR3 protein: CASSWGTGYQPQHF

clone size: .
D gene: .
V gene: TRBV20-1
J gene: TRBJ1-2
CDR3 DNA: TGCAGTGCTAGTTCCCAGGGGTACTATGGCTACACCTTC
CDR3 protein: CSASSQGYYGYTF

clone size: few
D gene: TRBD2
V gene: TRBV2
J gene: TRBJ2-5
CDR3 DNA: TGTGCCAGCAGTGAGCTAAGGACTAGCGCCAAAGAGACCCAGTACTTC
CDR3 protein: CASSELRTSAKETQYF

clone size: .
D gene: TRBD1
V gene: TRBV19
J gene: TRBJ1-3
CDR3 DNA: TGTGCCAGTAGCCCCGCAGGGACAGCCTCTGGAAACACCATATATTTT
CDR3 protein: CASSPAGTASGNTIYF

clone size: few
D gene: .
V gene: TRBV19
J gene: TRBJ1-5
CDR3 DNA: TGTGCCAGTAGTGGACGGGGCAATCAGCCCCAGCATTTT
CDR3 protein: CASSGRGNQPQHF

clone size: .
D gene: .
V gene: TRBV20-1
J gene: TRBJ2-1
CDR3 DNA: TGCAGTGCTGAGGGGGGGCCGATTCTCTACACTGAGCAGTTCTTC
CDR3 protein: CSAEGGPILYTEQFF

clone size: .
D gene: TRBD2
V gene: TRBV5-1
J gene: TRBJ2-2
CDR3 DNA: TGCGCCAGCAGCGCCTTGACTAGCAACACCGGGGAGCTGTTTTTT
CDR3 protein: CASSALTSNTGELFF

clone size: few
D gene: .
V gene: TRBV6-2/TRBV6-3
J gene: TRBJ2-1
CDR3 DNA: TGTGCCAGCACCATAGATGGGGATACCCTCTACAATGAGCAGTTCTTC
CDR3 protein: CASTIDGDTLYNEQFF

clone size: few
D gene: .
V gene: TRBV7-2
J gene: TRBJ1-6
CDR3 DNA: TGTGCCAGCAGCTTGGCCAAGGGGAATTCACCCCTCCACTTT
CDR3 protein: CASSLAKGNSPLHF

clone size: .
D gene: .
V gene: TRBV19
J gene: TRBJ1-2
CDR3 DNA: TGTGCCAGTAGTATTAGGGGGAGAGGCTACACCTTC
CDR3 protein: CASSIRGRGYTF

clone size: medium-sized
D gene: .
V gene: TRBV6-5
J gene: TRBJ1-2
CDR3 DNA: TGTGCCAGCAGTTACGCCAGTAACTATGGCTACACCTTC
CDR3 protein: CASSYASNYGYTF

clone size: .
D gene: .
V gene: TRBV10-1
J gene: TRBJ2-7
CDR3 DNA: TGCGCCAGCAGTGAGTCGGGAGGGGGCTTCGGCGAGCAGTACTTC
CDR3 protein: CASSESGGGFGEQYF

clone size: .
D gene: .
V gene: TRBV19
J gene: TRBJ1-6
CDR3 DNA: TGTGCCTCCCAGTCCAGGCCCTCACCCCTCCACTTT
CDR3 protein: CASQSRPSPLHF

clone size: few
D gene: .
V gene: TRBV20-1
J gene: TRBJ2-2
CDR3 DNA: TGCAGTGCTTCTGACACGAACACCGGGGAGCTGTTTTTT
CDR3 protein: CSASDTNTGELFF

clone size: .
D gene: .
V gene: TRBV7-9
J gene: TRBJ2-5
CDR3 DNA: TGTGCCAGCAGCTTAGCGTCCGGGGGCGGGGAGACCCAGTACTTC
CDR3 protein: CASSLASGGGETQYF

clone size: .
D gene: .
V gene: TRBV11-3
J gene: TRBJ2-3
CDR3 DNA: TGTGCCAGCAGCCCCCTGAGTGAGGGTACGCAGTATTTT
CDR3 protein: CASSPLSEGTQYF

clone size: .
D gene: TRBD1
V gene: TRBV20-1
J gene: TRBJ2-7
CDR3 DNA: TGCAGTGCTAGGGGGACAGCGGAGCAGTACTTC
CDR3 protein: CSARGTAEQYF

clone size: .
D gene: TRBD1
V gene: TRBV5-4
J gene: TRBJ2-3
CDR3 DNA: TGTGCCAGCACCCTAACTACGACAGGGGAAGATACGCAGTATTTT
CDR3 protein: CASTLTTTGEDTQYF

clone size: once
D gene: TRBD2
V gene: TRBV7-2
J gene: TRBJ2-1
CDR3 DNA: TGTGCCAGCAGCTTAGCGCTAGCGGGTGGGGGGGTTAGCAATGAGCAGTTCTTC
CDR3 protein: CASSLALAGGGVSNEQFF

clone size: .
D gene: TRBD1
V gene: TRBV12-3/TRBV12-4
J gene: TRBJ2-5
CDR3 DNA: TGTGCCAGCAGTTTAGGGGGACAGGGGTTTTTATCGCGAGAGACCCAGTACTTC
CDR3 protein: CASSLGGQGFLSRETQYF

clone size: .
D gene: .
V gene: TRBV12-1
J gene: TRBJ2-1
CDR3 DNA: TGTGCCACCCCGAGGGTAGCGGGATGTGAGCAGTTCTTC
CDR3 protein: CATPRVAGCEQFF

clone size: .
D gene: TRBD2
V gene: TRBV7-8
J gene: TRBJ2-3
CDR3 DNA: TGTGCCAGCAAAGGGACTAGCGGGGGGGCGAGGACAGATACGCAGTATTTT
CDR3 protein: CASKGTSGGARTDTQYF

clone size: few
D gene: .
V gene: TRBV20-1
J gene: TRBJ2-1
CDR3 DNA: TGCAGTGCTAGTAAGCCAGGGGGGAATGAGCAGTTCTTC
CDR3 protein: CSASKPGGNEQFF

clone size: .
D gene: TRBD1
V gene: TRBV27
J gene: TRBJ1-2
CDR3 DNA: TGTGCCAGCAGTCCGGGGACAGCGCGAGCTAACTATGGCTACACCTTC
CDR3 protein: CASSPGTARANYGYTF

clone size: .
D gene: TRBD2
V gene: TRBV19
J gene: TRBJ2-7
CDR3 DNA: TGTGCCAGTAGTCCCCGGGGAGGGCTGGAGCAGTACTTC
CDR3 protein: CASSPRGGLEQYF

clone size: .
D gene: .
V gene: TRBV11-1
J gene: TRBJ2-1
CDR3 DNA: TGTGCCAGCACCAATGCGGACAGCGGCCATGAGCAGTTCTTC
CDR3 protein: CASTNADSGHEQFF

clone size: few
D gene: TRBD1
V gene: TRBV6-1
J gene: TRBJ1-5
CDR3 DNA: TGTGCCAGCAGTGAATTGGACAGGGGATGGGCCGTACAGCATTTT
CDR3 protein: CASSELDRGWAVQHF

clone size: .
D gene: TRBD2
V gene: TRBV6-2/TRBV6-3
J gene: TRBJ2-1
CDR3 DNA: TGTGCCAGCAGTTACTCGTGGGGGCGGGGGGACGGTGAGCAGTTCTTC
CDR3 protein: CASSYSWGRGDGEQFF

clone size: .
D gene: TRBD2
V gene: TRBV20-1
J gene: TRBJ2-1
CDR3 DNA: TGCAGTGCTCTTGGTGGGACTAGCGGCGACTACAATGAGCAGTTCTTC
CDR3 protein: CSALGGTSGDYNEQFF

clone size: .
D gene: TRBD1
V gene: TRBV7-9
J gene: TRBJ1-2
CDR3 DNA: TGTGCCAGCAGCCAAGGGGGACAGGGTCTCTATGGCTACACCTTC
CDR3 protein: CASSQGGQGLYGYTF

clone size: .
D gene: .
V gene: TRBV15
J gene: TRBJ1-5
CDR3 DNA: TGTGCCACCAGCACGAGCGAGGGGGTCGGATATCAGCCCCAGCATTTT
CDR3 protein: CATSTSEGVGYQPQHF

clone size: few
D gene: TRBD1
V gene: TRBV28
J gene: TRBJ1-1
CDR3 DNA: TGTGCCAGCATGAGACAGGGAATGACTGAAGCTTTCTTT
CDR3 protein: CASMRQGMTEAFF

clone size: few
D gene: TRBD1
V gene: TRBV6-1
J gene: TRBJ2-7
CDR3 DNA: TGTGCCAGCACCTCGGACAGGGGGCCGTACGAGCAGTACTTC
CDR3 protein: CASTSDRGPYEQYF

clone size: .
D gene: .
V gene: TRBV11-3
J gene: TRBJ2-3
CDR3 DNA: TGTGCCAGCAGCTTAGGGGTCGGACGTTTCACAGATACGCAGTATTTT
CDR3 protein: CASSLGVGRFTDTQYF

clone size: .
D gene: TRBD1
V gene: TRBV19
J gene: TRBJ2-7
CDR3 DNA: TGTGCCAGTAGTGGACAAACAGGGGACGAGCAGTACTTC
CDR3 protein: CASSGQTGDEQYF

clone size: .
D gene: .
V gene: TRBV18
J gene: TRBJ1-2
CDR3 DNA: TGTGCCAGCTCACCCGGAGGGTTTGGCTACACCTTC
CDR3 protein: CASSPGGFGYTF